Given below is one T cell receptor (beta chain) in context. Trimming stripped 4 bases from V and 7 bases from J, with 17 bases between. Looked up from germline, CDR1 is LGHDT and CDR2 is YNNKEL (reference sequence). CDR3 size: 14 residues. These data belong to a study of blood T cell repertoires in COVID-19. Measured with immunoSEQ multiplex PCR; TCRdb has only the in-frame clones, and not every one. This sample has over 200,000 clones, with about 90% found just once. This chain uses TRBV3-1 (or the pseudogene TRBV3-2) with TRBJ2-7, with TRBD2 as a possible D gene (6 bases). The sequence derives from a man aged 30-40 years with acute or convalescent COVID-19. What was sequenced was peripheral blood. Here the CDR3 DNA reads TGTGCCAGCAGCCCCGCTGGGGGGACCTGGGAGCAGTACTTC. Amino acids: CASSPAGGTWEQYF.